This T cell receptor beta chain was captured by sequencing in a study of blood T cell repertoires in COVID-19. As for the study in general: Both acute and convalescent COVID-19 samples were obtained from the United States, Italy and Spain. T cells, B-cell-depleted T cells, or PBMCs supplied cDNA or gDNA.

Original handling: Scientists estimated how many nucleated cells there were by amplifying reference gene primers. Measured with immunoSEQ multiplex PCR; TCRdb has only the in-frame clones, and not every one. The DNA was the basis for D and trimming; V, J and clone size are from that table. The data hold 250,000 to 350,000 clones, with around 85% observed a single time. Seattle's cohort entered during active infection and was followed longitudinally. V shed 5 bases, J shed 9 bases, and the junction held 5 bases outside the gene matches. The CDR3 covers 12 residues. Germline values: CDR1 SGHTA, CDR2 FQGNSA.

The receptor's source is a human donor with COVID-19, enrolled during active disease. The donor label of this sample is uncertain. The genes are TRBV7-2 and TRBJ1-1, with 8 bases matching TRBD1. Input material: peripheral blood. The CDR3 region is CASSTRTGKAFF. CDR3 in DNA: TGTGCCAGCAGCACCCGGACAGGGAAAGCTTTCTTT.